Listed here are 26 T cell receptor beta chains from one sample, sequenced in a study of CD8 T cells in ankylosing spondylitis. Their cognate antigens are unknown. Study-wide points: Fewer than ten highly homologous variants made up a TCR beta motif that seemed to typify ankylosing spondylitis blood.

TCRdb independently ran MiXCR on the 5' RACE reads; one entry per CDR3 protein. This table holds hundreds of thousands of distinct CDR3 sequences, 26% found once. The sample taken for sequencing was blood, either unsorted or a sorted T cell fraction (not recorded which). The receptors were gathered from a male donor with ankylosing spondylitis.

This clonotype occurred a few times. The rearrangement uses TRBV7-2 and TRBJ1-6, with D perhaps matching TRBD1 (5 bases). The CDR3 length is 16 residues. V was trimmed by 5 bases and J by 7 bases, leaving 18 bases between them. The germline V gene has CDR1 SGHTA and CDR2 FQGNSA. CDR3 sequence: CASSPNGQGLNSPLHF. The CDR3 DNA is TGTGCCAGCAGCCCCAATGGGCAGGGTTTGAATTCACCCCTCCACTTT.

The rearrangement links TRBV3-1 to TRBJ2-1; TRBD2 agrees at 13 bases. With 7 bases clipped from V and 8 bases from J, the junction kept 11 bases outside the gene matches. From germline, CDR1 is LGHDT and CDR2 YNNKEL (reference sequence). This CDR3 is 16 amino acids long. In DNA, the CDR3 is TGTGCCAGCATCCCCTGGACTAGCGGGAGTGGTGATGAGCAGTTCTTC. Its translation is CASIPWTSGSGDEQFF.

This clonotype was found a few times. The rearrangement links TRBV12-3 or TRBV12-4 to TRBJ1-1, with D possibly TRBD1 on 6 matching bases. The germline V and J ends were trimmed by 3 bases and 5 bases, with 13 bases remaining between them. The CDR3 covers 14 residues. Here the CDR3 reads CASSFDRFNTEAFF. CDR3 nucleotide sequence: TGTGCCAGCAGTTTCGACAGGTTTAATACTGAAGCTTTCTTT.

V usage is TRBV11-2 and J usage is TRBJ2-1; 9 positions match TRBD2. Per the germline V gene, CDR1 is SGHAT and CDR2 is FQNNGV. The CDR3 is made up of 15 amino acids. Trimming took 5 bases from V and 5 from J; bases not matched to a gene: 7. Here the CDR3 DNA reads TGTGCCAGCAGCCATGGACTAGCGTACGACAATGAGCAGTTCTTC. It encodes CASSHGLAYDNEQFF.

In its sample, this clonotype was seen many times. The gene calls are TRBV20-1 and TRBJ1-6; TRBD1 might be the D (6 bases). The CDR3 is 14 residues long. Trimming stripped 6 bases from V and 8 bases from J, with 17 bases between. Germline values: CDR1 DFQATT, CDR2 SNEGSKA (reference sequence). Here the CDR3 DNA reads TGCAGTGCCAGGGGCAGCCCTGAACATTCACCCCTCCACTTT. This gives the protein CSARGSPEHSPLHF.

This sequence joins TRBV7-6 and TRBJ2-1; 9 nucleotides match TRBD2. CDR1 and CDR2 (germline): SGHVS, FNYEAQ. The CDR3 covers 14 residues. V lost 5 bases and J lost 6; bases outside the gene matches: 5. CDR3 nucleotides: TGTGCCAGCAGCATCCAGGGACTAGCCAATGAGCAGTTCTTC. This encodes CASSIQGLANEQFF.

This clonotype showed up just a few times. The J gene is TRBJ2-3, the V gene TRBV20-1, with D unclear. The CDR3 has 15 residues. Germline V gives CDR1 DFQATT, CDR2 SNEGSKA (reference sequence). Trimming left V 0 bases short and J 2 bases short, with 12 bases between. The CDR3, as DNA: TGCAGTGCTAGAGATCTCCAGCGCGCCACAGATACGCAGTATTTT. Amino acids: CSARDLQRATDTQYF.

The chain carries TRBV12-5 and TRBJ2-5; the D gene is possibly TRBD1 (6 bases). Deletions cut 7 bases from V and 5 bases from J, with 14 bases between. Germline CDR1 reads LGHNT; CDR2 reads FRNRAP. This CDR3 comprises 13 residues. In nucleotides, the CDR3 is TGTGCTAGTGCTTCAGGGGAACGGGAGACCCAGTACTTC. It encodes CASASGERETQYF.

This clonotype turned up a few times. This sequence joins TRBV5-1 and TRBJ1-1; TRBD1 matches 7 bases. This CDR3 is built from 14 residues. Germline-derived CDR1 and CDR2 are SGHRS and YFSETQ. With 7 bases clipped from V and 4 bases from J, the junction kept 10 bases outside the gene matches. In DNA, the CDR3 is TGCGCCAGCGCACGGACAGGTATAGGCACTGAAGCTTTCTTT. Amino acid sequence: CASARTGIGTEAFF.

The rearrangement links TRBV11-3 to TRBJ1-1; D remains unclear. Trimming removed 2 bases from V and 7 bases from J, with 8 bases in between. The CDR3 has 12 amino acids. Per the germline V gene, CDR1 is SGHNT and CDR2 is YENEEA. This CDR3 is CASSLNRVEAFF. The CDR3 DNA follows: TGTGCCAGCAGCTTAAATAGGGTTGAAGCTTTCTTT.

This clonotype was found a few times. This chain uses TRBV5-5 with TRBJ2-1; TRBD2 matches 11 bases. Germline CDR1 SGHKS, CDR2 YYEKEE (reference sequence). This CDR3 is built from 17 residues. The trim removed 0 bases at V and 6 bases at J, leaving 8 bases unmatched. The chain's CDR3 is CASSLALGSGRANEQFF. The CDR3 DNA reads as TGTGCCAGCAGCTTGGCCCTGGGTAGCGGGAGGGCCAATGAGCAGTTCTTC.

This chain joins TRBV6-1 and TRBJ2-7, with TRBD1 identical over 8 bases. The CDR3 has 15 amino acids. CDR1 is MNHNS, CDR2 SASEGT, per germline. The V gene end was trimmed by 7 bases and the J gene end by 2 bases; junction bases not matched to a gene: 10. CDR3 in DNA: TGTGCCAGCATCGGACAACAGGGGGTCCCCTACGAGCAGTACGTC. Its translation is CASIGQQGVPYEQYV.

The chain's CDR3 is CSAKASAFGYDEQFF. In nucleotides, the CDR3 is TGCAGTGCTAAGGCTAGCGCCTTTGGGTACGATGAGCAGTTCTTC. This chain uses TRBV20-1 with TRBJ2-1; a possible D gene is TRBD2 (6 bases). This CDR3 spans 15 amino acids. Germline V gene data show CDR1 as DFQATT and CDR2 as SNEGSKA (reference sequence). V was pared by 4 bases and J by 8 bases, with 21 bases between.

The genes are TRBV20-1 and TRBJ2-1, with 7 bases identical to TRBD1. This CDR3 region has 14 residues. Losses at the gene ends were 4 bases for V and 1 base for J; bases not matched to a gene: 4. Looked up from germline, CDR1 is DFQATT and CDR2 is SNEGSKA (reference sequence). CDR3 nucleotide sequence: TGCAGTGCTACGGGACAGTTGTCCTACAATGAGCAGTTCTTC. Protein sequence: CSATGQLSYNEQFF.

This clonotype was observed a handful of times. The chain carries TRBV24-1 and TRBJ2-7; 13 positions agree with TRBD2. V lost 4 bases to trimming and J lost 3 bases; unmatched junction nucleotides: 2. Germline values: CDR1 KGHDR, CDR2 SFDVKD. There are 15 residues in the CDR3. The CDR3 here is CATSDGLAGVYEQYF. DNA for the CDR3: TGTGCCACCAGTGACGGACTAGCGGGAGTCTACGAGCAGTACTTC.

The chain has TRBV6-2 or TRBV6-3 and TRBJ2-5; TRBD1 aligns across 8 bases. This CDR3 spans 12 amino acids. CDR1 is MNHEY and CDR2 is SVGEGT in the germline V gene. Trimming cost V 6 bases and J 10 bases; bases outside gene matches: 7. The CDR3 sequence is CASRRGQGFQYF. CDR3 DNA: TGTGCCAGCAGACGCGGACAGGGATTCCAGTACTTC.

The sample holds a few counts of this clonotype. V is TRBV5-1 and J is TRBJ2-2; 13 bases are a match to TRBD2. V trimming: 1 base; J trimming: 5 bases; junction bases outside the gene matches: 14. CDR1 is SGHRS, CDR2 YFSETQ, per germline. The CDR3 runs 20 residues. The CDR3, as DNA: TGCGCCAGCAGCTTGCCCCGACTAGCGGGAGGCCGCGACCCAACCGGGGAGCTGTTTTTT. It yields the protein CASSLPRLAGGRDPTGELFF.

This clonotype turned up a few times. The rearrangement links TRBV5-1 to TRBJ1-6, with 7 bases matching TRBD1. This CDR3 has 15 amino acids. CDR1 is SGHRS, CDR2 YFSETQ, per germline. The V gene end was trimmed by 7 bases and the J gene end by 10 bases; junction bases not matched to a gene: 14. The CDR3 spells CASAPITGASSPLHF. CDR3 DNA sequence: TGCGCCAGCGCCCCTATCACAGGGGCTTCATCACCCCTCCACTTT. The entire variable domain, with the rest obtained from reference TRBV5-1 and TRBJ1-6, is as follows: KAGVTQTPRYLIKTRGQQVTLSCSPISGHRSVSWYQQTPGQGLQFLFEYFSETQRNKGNFPGRFSGRQFSNSRSEMNVSTLELGDSALYLCASAPITGASSPLHFGNGTRLTVT.

The V gene is TRBV12-3 or TRBV12-4, the J gene TRBJ2-2; tentative D call: TRBD1 (6 bases). V gave up 5 bases and J gave up 5 bases, with 9 bases separating them. There are 13 residues in the CDR3. This CDR3 reads CASSHRGTGELFF. The DNA of the CDR3 is TGTGCCAGCAGTCATAGGGGGACCGGGGAGCTGTTTTTT.

This clonotype was counted a few times. This chain joins TRBV3-1 and TRBJ2-7; D is ambiguous. Germline V gene lookup returns CDR1 LGHDT and CDR2 YNNKEL (reference sequence). The CDR3 covers 14 residues. Trimming took 4 bases from V and 1 from J, leaving 11 bases between them. The CDR3 loop reads CASSPQRQSYEQYF. The CDR3 DNA reads TGTGCCAGCAGCCCCCAACGGCAGTCCTACGAGCAGTACTTC.

The rearrangement joins TRBV29-1 to TRBJ2-3; TRBD1 matches at 8 bases. Trimming cost V 5 bases and J 4 bases; bases outside gene matches: 8. Germline CDR1 and CDR2: SQVTM and ANQGSEA. The CDR3 spans 14 residues. The CDR3 region has the DNA TGCAGCGTTCCTCGGACAGGGATTGCAGATACGCAGTATTTT. Translated: CSVPRTGIADTQYF.

This clonotype came up a few times. The genes are TRBV7-2 and TRBJ2-5; D may be TRBD2 (5 bases). Germline assignment: CDR1 SGHTA and CDR2 FQGNSA. CDR3 size: 15 residues. V was shortened by 5 bases and J by 5 bases, with 18 bases between the two germline ends. The CDR3 sequence: CASSRSFGMRETQYF. CDR3 nucleotides: TGTGCCAGCAGCCGCTCGTTCGGGATGCGGGAGACCCAGTACTTC.

This clonotype was observed many times. This chain uses TRBV20-1 with TRBJ2-7; D uncertain. The germline V and J ends were trimmed by 4 bases and 7 bases, with 14 bases remaining between them. Germline V gene sequence: CDR1 DFQATT, CDR2 SNEGSKA (reference sequence). The CDR3 sequence is 12 residues long. The CDR3 spells CSATVWLAEQYF. CDR3 DNA: TGCAGTGCTACGGTATGGTTGGCTGAGCAGTACTTC.

The chain links TRBV3-1 to TRBJ2-1; TRBD2 matches 7 bases. The CDR3 is 15 amino acids. J gave up 4 bases and V 1 base, and 4 bases lay outside the gene matches. Germline CDR1 reads LGHDT; CDR2 reads YNNKEL (reference sequence). CDR3 in DNA: TGTGCCAGCAGCCAAGCCCTGGGGGGGTACAATGAGCAGTTCTTC. This translates into CASSQALGGYNEQFF.

The DNA of the CDR3 is TGCAGTGCCGCCGGGACTAGCATTGCCGGGGAGCTGTTTTTT. Protein product: CSAAGTSIAGELFF. This chain links TRBV20-1 with TRBJ2-2; 9 positions agree with TRBD2. The trim removed 6 bases at V and 6 bases at J, leaving 8 bases unmatched. This CDR3 spans 14 amino acids. Germline-derived CDR1 and CDR2 are DFQATT and SNEGSKA (reference sequence).

The table lists this clonotype with a few counts. The gene calls are TRBV5-1 and TRBJ1-6, with a weak D call TRBD1 (5 bases). V dropped 4 bases and J dropped 5 bases, with 16 bases sitting between them. CDR3 length: 16 residues. CDR1 is SGHRS and CDR2 is YFSETQ in the germline V gene. The CDR3 nucleotides are TGCGCCAGCAGCCCCAACGGGGGAACCAATAATTCACCCCTCCACTTT. Amino acids: CASSPNGGTNNSPLHF.